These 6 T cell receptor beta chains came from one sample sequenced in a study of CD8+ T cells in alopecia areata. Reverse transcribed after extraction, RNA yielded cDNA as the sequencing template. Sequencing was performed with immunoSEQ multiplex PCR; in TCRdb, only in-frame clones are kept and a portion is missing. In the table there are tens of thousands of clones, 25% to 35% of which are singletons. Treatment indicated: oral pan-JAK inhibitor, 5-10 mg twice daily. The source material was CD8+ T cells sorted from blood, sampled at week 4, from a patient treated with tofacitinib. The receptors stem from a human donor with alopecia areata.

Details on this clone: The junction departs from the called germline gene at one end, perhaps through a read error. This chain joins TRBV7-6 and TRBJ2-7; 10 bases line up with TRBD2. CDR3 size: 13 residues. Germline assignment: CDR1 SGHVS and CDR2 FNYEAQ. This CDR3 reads CASSLAGAYEQYF. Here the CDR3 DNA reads TGTGCCAGCAGCCTAGCGGGAGCTTACGAGCAGTACTTC.

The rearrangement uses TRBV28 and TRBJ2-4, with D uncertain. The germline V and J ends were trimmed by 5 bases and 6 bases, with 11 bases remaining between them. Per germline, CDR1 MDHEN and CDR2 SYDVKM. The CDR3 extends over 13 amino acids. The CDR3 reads CASSPSSANIQYF. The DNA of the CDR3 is TGTGCCAGCAGTCCTTCCTCTGCAAACATTCAGTACTTC.

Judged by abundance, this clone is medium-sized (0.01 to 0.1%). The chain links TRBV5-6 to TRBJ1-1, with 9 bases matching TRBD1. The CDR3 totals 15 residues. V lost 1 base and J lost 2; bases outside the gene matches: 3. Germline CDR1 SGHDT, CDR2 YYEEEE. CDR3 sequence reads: CASSLIQGANTEAFF. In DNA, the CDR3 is TGTGCCAGCAGCTTGATACAGGGGGCCAACACTGAAGCTTTCTTT.

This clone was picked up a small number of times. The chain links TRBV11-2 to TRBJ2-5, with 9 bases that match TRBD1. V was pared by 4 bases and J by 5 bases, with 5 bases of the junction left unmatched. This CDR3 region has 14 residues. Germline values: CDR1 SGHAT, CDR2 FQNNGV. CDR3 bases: TGTGCCAGCAGCTGGGGACAGGGCGGCGAGACCCAGTACTTC. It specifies CASSWGQGGETQYF.

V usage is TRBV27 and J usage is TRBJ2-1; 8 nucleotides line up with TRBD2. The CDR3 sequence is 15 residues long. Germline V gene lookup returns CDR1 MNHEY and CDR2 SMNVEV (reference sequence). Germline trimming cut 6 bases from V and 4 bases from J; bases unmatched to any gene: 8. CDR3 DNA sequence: TGTGCCAGCAGCCTCGGGACTAGGACGTACAATGAGCAGTTCTTC. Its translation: CASSLGTRTYNEQFF.

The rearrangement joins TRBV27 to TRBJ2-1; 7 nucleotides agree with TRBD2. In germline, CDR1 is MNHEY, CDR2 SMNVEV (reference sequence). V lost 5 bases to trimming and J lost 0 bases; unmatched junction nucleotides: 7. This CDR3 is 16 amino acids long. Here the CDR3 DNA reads TGTGCCAGCAGTCTACTAGCGTCCAGCTCCTACAATGAGCAGTTCTTC. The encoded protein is CASSLLASSSYNEQFF.